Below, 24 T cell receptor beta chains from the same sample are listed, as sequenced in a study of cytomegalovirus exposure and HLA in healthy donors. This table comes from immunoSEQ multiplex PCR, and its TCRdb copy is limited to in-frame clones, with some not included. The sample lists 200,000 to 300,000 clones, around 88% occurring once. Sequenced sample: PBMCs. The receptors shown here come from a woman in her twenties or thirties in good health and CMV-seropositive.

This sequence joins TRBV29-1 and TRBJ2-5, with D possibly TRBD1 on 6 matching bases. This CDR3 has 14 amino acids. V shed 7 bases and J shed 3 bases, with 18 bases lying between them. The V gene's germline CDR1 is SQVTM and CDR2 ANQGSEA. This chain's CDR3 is CSASERTEKETQYF. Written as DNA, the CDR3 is TGCAGCGCCTCAGAAAGGACAGAAAAAGAGACCCAGTACTTC.

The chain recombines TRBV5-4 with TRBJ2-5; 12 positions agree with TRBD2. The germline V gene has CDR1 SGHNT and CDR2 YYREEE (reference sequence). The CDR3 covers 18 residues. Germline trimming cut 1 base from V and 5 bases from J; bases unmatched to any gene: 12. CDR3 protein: CASSLTSGRWASGETQYF. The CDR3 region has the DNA TGTGCCAGCAGCTTGACTAGCGGGAGGTGGGCGTCCGGGGAGACCCAGTACTTC. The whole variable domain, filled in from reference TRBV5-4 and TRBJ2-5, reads ETGVTQSPTHLIKTRGQQVTLRCSSQSGHNTVSWYQQALGQGPQFIFQYYREEENGRGNFPPRFSGLQFPNYSSELNVNALELDDSALYLCASSLTSGRWASGETQYFGPGTRLLVL.

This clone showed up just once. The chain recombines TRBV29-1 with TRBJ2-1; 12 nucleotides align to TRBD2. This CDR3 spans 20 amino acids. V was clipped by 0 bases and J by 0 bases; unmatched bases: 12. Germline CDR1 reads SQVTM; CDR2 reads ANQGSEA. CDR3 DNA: TGCAGCGTTGAAGATCTTCGTCTAGCGGGAGGGCGTACCTCCTACAATGAGCAGTTCTTC. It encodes CSVEDLRLAGGRTSYNEQFF.

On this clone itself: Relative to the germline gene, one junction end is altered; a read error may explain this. CDR3 loop: CASSPGGVAGGLNF. The CDR3 DNA reads TGTGCCAGCAGCCCCGGAGGAGTAGCGGGAGGTTTGAACTTC. This chain uses TRBV5-4 with TRBJ2-7, with 10 bases identical to TRBD2. Germline-derived CDR1 and CDR2 are SGHNT and YYREEE (reference sequence). The CDR3 runs 14 residues.

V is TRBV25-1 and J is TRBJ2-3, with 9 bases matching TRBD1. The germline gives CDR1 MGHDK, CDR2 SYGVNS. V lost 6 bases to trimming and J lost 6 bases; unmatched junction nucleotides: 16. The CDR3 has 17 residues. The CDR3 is CASSGGGRQGVADTQYF. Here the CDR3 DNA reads TGTGCCAGCAGCGGGGGAGGGCGACAGGGGGTGGCGGATACGCAGTATTTT.

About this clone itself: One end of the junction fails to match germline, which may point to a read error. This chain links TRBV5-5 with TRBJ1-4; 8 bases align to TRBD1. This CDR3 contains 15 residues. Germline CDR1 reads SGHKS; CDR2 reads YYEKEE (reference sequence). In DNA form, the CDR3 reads TGTGCCAGCAGCTTTCGCGGACAGGGAACCTCGTTGGGGATTTTT. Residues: CASSFRGQGTSLGIF.

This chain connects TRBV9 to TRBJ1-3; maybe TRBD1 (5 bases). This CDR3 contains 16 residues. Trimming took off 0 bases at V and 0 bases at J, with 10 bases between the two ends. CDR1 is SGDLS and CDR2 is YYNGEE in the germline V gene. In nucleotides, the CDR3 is TGTGCCAGCAGCGTAGCTTGGCAGGGCTCTGGAAACACCATATATTTT. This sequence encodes CASSVAWQGSGNTIYF.

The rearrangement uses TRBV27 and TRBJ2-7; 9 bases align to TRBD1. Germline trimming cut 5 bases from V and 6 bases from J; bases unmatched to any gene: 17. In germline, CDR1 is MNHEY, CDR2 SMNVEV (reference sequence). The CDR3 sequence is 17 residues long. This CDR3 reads CASSPRVPGQGRFEQYF. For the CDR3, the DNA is TGTGCCAGCAGTCCACGAGTACCGGGACAGGGTAGGTTCGAGCAGTACTTC.

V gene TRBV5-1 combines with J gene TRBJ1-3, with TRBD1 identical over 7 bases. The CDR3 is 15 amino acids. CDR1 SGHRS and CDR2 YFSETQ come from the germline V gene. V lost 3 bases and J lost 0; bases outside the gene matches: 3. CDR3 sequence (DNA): TGCGCCAGCAGCTGGACAGGTCGCTCTGGAAACACCATATATTTT. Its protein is CASSWTGRSGNTIYF.

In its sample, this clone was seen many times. As DNA, the CDR3 is TGCAGCGTTGAGGGGGGACTAGCGGGAGTAAGGGGCAATGAGCAGTTCTTC. As protein: CSVEGGLAGVRGNEQFF. The chain is built from TRBV29-1 and TRBJ2-1; 14 bases fit TRBD2. Germline-derived CDR1 and CDR2 are SQVTM and ANQGSEA. There are 17 residues in the CDR3. J was trimmed by 6 bases and V by 3 bases; bases with no gene match: 10.

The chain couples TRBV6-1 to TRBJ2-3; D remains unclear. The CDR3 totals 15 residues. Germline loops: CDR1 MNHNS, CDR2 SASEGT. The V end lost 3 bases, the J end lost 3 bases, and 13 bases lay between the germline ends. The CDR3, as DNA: TGTGCCAGCAGTGAGGTATACTTGCGGACAGATACGCAGTATTTT. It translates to CASSEVYLRTDTQYF.

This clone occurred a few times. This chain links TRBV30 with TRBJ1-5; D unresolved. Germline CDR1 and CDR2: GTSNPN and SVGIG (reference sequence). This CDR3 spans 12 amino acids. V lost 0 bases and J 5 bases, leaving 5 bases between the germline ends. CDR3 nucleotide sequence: TGTGCCTGGAGTGTACGGGATCAGCCCCAGCATTTT. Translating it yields CAWSVRDQPQHF.

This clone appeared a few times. The CDR3 DNA is TGTGCCAGTAGTACGACCTATCCCGGGGGGAATCAGCCCCAGCATTTT. Its translation: CASSTTYPGGNQPQHF. V gene TRBV19 combines with J gene TRBJ1-5, with a weak D call TRBD1 (5 bases). The V end was cut by 4 bases, the J end by 4 bases, with 17 bases between. CDR3 length: 16 residues. Per germline, CDR1 LNHDA and CDR2 SQIVND (reference sequence). The whole variable domain, filled in from reference TRBV19 and TRBJ1-5, reads DGGITQSPKYLFRKEGQNVTLSCEQNLNHDAMYWYRQDPGQGLRLIYYSQIVNDFQKGDIAEGYSVSREKKESFPLTVTSAQKNPTAFYLCASSTTYPGGNQPQHFGDGTRLSIL.

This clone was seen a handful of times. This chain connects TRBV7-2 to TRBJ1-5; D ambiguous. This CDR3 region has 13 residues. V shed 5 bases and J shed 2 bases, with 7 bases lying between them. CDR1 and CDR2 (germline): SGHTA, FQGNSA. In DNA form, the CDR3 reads TGTGCCAGCAGCCCAGGTGGCAATCAGCCCCAGCATTTT. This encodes CASSPGGNQPQHF. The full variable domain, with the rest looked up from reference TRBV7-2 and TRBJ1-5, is GAGVSQSPSNKVTEKGKDVELRCDPISGHTALYWYRQSLGQGLEFLIYFQGNSAPDKSGLPSDRFSAERTGGSVSTLTIQRTQQEDSAVYLCASSPGGNQPQHFGDGTRLSIL.

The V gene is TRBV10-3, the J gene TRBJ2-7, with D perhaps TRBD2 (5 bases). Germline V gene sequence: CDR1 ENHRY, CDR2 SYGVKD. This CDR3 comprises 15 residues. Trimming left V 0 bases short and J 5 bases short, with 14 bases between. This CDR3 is CAISESGAAVHEQYF. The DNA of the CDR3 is TGTGCCATCAGTGAGTCAGGAGCGGCGGTCCACGAGCAGTACTTC.

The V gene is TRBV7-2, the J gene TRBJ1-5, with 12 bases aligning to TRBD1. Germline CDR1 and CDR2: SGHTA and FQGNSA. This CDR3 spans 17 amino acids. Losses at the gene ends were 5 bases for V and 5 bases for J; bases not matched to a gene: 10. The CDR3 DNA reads TGTGCCAGCAGCAAAGAGACCGGGACAGGGGGCCATCAGCCCCAGCATTTT. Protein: CASSKETGTGGHQPQHF.

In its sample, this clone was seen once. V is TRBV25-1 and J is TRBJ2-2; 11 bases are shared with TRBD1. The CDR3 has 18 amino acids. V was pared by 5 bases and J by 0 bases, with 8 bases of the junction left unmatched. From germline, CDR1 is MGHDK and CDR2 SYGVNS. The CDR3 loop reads CASSKFWTGGANTGELFF. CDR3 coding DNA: TGTGCCAGCAGTAAATTTTGGACAGGGGGCGCGAACACCGGGGAGCTGTTTTTT.

CDR3 DNA: TGTGCCAGCAGCCTGACACCCCGAGAGGAAAAACTGTTTTTT. It codes for CASSLTPREEKLFF. This chain uses TRBV6-1 with TRBJ1-4; D is unclear. The CDR3 is made up of 14 amino acids. Trimming removed 6 bases at V and 8 bases at J, with 16 bases between. The germline CDR1 and CDR2 sequences are MNHNS and SASEGT.

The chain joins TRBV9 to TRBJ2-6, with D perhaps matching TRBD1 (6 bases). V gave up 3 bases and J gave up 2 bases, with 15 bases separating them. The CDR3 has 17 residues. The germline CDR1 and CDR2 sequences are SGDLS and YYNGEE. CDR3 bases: TGTGCCAGCAGCGCCTTATTACAGGGCGCTGGGGCCAACGTCCTGACTTTC. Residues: CASSALLQGAGANVLTF.

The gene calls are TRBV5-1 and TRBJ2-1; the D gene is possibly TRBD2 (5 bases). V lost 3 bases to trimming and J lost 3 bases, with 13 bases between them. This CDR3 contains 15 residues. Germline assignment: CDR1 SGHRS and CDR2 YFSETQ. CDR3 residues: CASSYFNGNYNEQFF. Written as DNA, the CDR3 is TGCGCCAGCAGCTACTTCAACGGGAACTACAATGAGCAGTTCTTC.

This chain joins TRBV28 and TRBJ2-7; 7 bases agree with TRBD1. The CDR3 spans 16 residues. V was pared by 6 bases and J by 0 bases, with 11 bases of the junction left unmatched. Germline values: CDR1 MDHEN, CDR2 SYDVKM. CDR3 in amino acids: CASSRPGQTISYEQYF. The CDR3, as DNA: TGTGCCAGCAGCCGACCGGGACAGACAATCTCCTACGAGCAGTACTTC. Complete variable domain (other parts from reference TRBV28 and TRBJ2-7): DVKVTQSSRYLVKRTGEKVFLECVQDMDHENMFWYRQDPGLGLRLIYFSYDVKMKEKGDIPEGYSVSREKKERFSLILESASTNQTSMYLCASSRPGQTISYEQYFGPGTRLTVT.

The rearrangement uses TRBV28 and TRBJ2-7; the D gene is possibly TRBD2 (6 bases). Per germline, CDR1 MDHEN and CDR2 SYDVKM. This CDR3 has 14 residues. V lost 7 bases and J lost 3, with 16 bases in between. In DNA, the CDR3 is TGTGCCAGCAAGGACGGAGGGACCCTCTACGAGCAGTACTTC. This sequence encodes CASKDGGTLYEQYF.

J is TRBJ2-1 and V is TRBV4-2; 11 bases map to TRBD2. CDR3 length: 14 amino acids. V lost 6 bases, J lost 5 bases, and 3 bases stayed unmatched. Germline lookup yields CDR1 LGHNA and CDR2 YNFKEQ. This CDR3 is CASRGLAENNEQFF. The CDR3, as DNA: TGTGCCAGCAGGGGACTAGCGGAAAACAATGAGCAGTTCTTC.

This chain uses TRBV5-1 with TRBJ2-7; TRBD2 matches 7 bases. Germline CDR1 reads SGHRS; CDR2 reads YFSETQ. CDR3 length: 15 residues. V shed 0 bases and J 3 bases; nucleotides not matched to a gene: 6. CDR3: CASSLALTSVYEQYF. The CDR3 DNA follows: TGCGCCAGCAGCTTGGCCCTTACTAGCGTCTACGAGCAGTACTTC.